The 31 T cell receptor beta chains given below trace back to one sample, sequenced in a study of a mutant IDH1 vaccine in newly diagnosed glioma. The sample's time point: week 23, last vaccination. It was 300 ug of mutant IDH1 20-mer peptide that made up each vaccine dose, given with topical imiquimod. Profiling relied on immunoSEQ multiplex PCR, and the TCRdb table lists in-frame clones only, not all of them. The table records tens of thousands of clones, about 81% of them present only once. Antigen specificity for these receptors is unknown. The material was PBMCs, obtained from a glioma patient whose treatment included an IDH1 peptide vaccine. All receptors derive from a woman aged 40 to 50 with glioma. Some clones in this sample may be carry-over from other donors' samples.

The gene calls are TRBV4-3 and TRBJ1-2; D might be TRBD1 (5 bases). The CDR3 spans 14 residues. Germline-derived CDR1 and CDR2 are LGHNA and YSLEER. Trimming removed 1 base from V and 4 bases from J, with 10 bases in between. The CDR3 sequence is CASSQGYGTYGYTF. The CDR3 DNA is TGCGCCAGCAGCCAAGGGTACGGGACCTATGGCTACACCTTC.

This clone was seen only a few times. V gene TRBV9 combines with J gene TRBJ2-7; TRBD2 is a possible D gene (5 bases). Germline V lookup: CDR1 SGDLS, CDR2 YYNGEE. This CDR3 has 14 amino acids. Trimming stripped 4 bases from V and 5 bases from J, with 16 bases between. The CDR3 bases are TGTGCCAGCAGCTTCTCCACGGGGTCCCACGAGCAGTACTTC. As protein: CASSFSTGSHEQYF.

This chain uses TRBV7-8 with TRBJ1-1; unclear D gene. Trimming removed 6 bases from V and 7 bases from J, with 18 bases in between. Germline V lookup: CDR1 SGHVS, CDR2 FQNEAQ. The CDR3 sequence is 14 residues long. CDR3 sequence reads: CASSLASVYYEAFF. The CDR3 bases are TGTGCCAGCAGTCTGGCCAGCGTCTATTATGAAGCTTTCTTT.

V is TRBV13 and J is TRBJ2-7; tentative D call: TRBD2 (6 bases). The ends were cut back, 4 bases at V and 1 base at J, with 14 bases in the middle. Per germline, CDR1 PRHDT and CDR2 FYEKMQ (reference sequence). The CDR3 totals 15 residues. CDR3 sequence reads: CASSSMGGWSYEQYF. The CDR3 DNA follows: TGTGCCAGCAGCTCGATGGGGGGATGGTCCTACGAGCAGTACTTC.

The genes are TRBV6-5 and TRBJ1-1; D might be TRBD1 (5 bases). Germline-derived CDR1 and CDR2 are MNHEY and SVGAGI. This CDR3 has 15 amino acids. Trimming removed 0 bases at V and 0 bases at J, with 8 bases between. The CDR3 DNA reads as TGTGCCAGCAGTTACTCCAGGGCGCTGAACACTGAAGCTTTCTTT. Translation: CASSYSRALNTEAFF.

CDR3 loop: CASSPRPSGGAHEQFF. The CDR3 DNA sequence: TGTGCCAGCAGTCCTCGGCCCTCCGGGGGGGCCCATGAGCAGTTCTTC. The chain couples TRBV6-6 to TRBJ2-1; 8 nucleotides line up with TRBD2. The CDR3 contains 16 residues. V lost 5 bases and J lost 8; bases outside the gene matches: 14. CDR1 is MNHNY and CDR2 is SVGAGI in the germline V gene (reference sequence).

This clone was counted only a few times. The V gene is TRBV5-3, the J gene TRBJ1-5; the D is unclear. TRBV5-3 is noted as an ORF with a role that remains uncertain. V lost 1 base and J lost 7, with 9 bases in between. The CDR3 spans 13 residues. The CDR3 reads CARSLFQFQPQHF. In DNA, the CDR3 is TGTGCCAGAAGCTTGTTCCAATTCCAGCCCCAGCATTTT.

This chain uses TRBV29-1 with TRBJ2-5; D might be TRBD1 (5 bases). The J call is in doubt because the DNA end fits TRBJ2-7 better. This CDR3 has 14 amino acids. Per germline, CDR1 SQVTM and CDR2 ANQGSEA. This CDR3 is CSVRLQESPYEQYF. Here the CDR3 DNA reads TGCAGCGTAAGATTACAGGAGTCTCCCTACGAGCAGTACTTC.

The V gene is TRBV5-1, the J gene TRBJ2-5; TRBD1 agrees at 7 bases. The DNA end favors TRBJ2-7, so the J call may be wrong. This CDR3 comprises 15 residues. CDR1 and CDR2 from the germline V gene are SGHRS and YFSETQ. CDR3 coding DNA: TGCGCCAGCAGCCCGGGTGGACAGGCGGGCTACGAGCAGTACTTC. As protein: CASSPGGQAGYEQYF.

This chain links TRBV28 with TRBJ1-1, with a weak D call TRBD1 (5 bases). In germline, CDR1 is MDHEN, CDR2 SYDVKM. V was trimmed by 5 bases and J by 8 bases, leaving 9 bases between them. The CDR3 runs 11 residues. This chain's CDR3 is CASSSRVEAFF. CDR3 coding DNA: TGTGCCAGCAGTAGCAGGGTAGAAGCTTTCTTT.

This clone showed up just once. The chain joins TRBV5-8 to TRBJ1-5; TRBD1 matches at 7 bases. There are 16 residues in the CDR3. CDR1 SGHTS and CDR2 YDEGEE come from the germline V gene. With V trimmed by 0 bases and J by 4 bases, 7 bases remained unmatched. This CDR3 reads CASSLGPDRDNQPQHF. Written as DNA, the CDR3 is TGTGCCAGCAGCTTGGGGCCAGACAGGGATAATCAGCCCCAGCATTTT.

This sequence joins TRBV7-9 and TRBJ2-2, with D perhaps matching TRBD2 (6 bases). The CDR3 is 14 residues long. V was shortened by 2 bases and J by 8 bases, with 12 bases between the two germline ends. The germline V gene encodes CDR1 SEHNR and CDR2 FQNEAQ (reference sequence). The CDR3 nucleotides read TGTGCCAGCAGCTTATTAGGGACTGTAGGGGAGCTGTTTTTT. Translating it yields CASSLLGTVGELFF.

This chain uses TRBV9 with TRBJ1-6; D gene unclear. Germline V lookup: CDR1 SGDLS, CDR2 YYNGEE. V was shortened by 5 bases and J by 8 bases, with 32 bases between the two germline ends. This CDR3 has 20 residues. Here the CDR3 reads CASSHPFRPEVRGSDSPLHF. CDR3 in DNA: TGTGCCAGCAGTCACCCCTTCCGGCCCGAGGTTAGAGGGTCCGATTCACCCCTCCACTTT.

The chain has TRBV6-1 and TRBJ2-5, with 8 bases fitting TRBD1. The germline V gene has CDR1 MNHNS and CDR2 SASEGT. Germline trimming cut 4 bases from V and 5 bases from J; bases unmatched to any gene: 6. CDR3 length: 14 residues. CDR3 in amino acids: CASSATGVSETQYF. CDR3 DNA sequence: TGTGCCAGCAGTGCGACAGGGGTTAGTGAGACCCAGTACTTC.

The table lists this clone with a count of one. This rearrangement joins TRBV6-1 to TRBJ1-1; D is possibly TRBD1 (5 bases). Trimming removed 11 bases at V and 4 bases at J, with 17 bases between. Germline CDR1 MNHNS, CDR2 SASEGT. The CDR3 runs to 13 residues. CDR3 loop: CAAGGVQGTEAFF. The CDR3 coding sequence is TGTGCCGCTGGGGGGGTTCAGGGCACTGAAGCTTTCTTT.

This chain joins TRBV30 and TRBJ1-2, with D unclear. Trimming stripped 7 bases from V and 0 bases from J, with 15 bases between. Germline V CDR1 and CDR2: GTSNPN, SVGIG (reference sequence). The CDR3 totals 14 residues. The CDR3 sequence: CASAHQGSNYGYTF. CDR3 coding DNA: TGTGCCTCCGCCCATCAAGGCTCTAACTATGGCTACACCTTC.

The chain carries TRBV5-6 and TRBJ1-5, with D possibly matching TRBD1 (5 bases). The CDR3 runs 15 residues. V was shortened by 1 base and J by 7 bases, with 15 bases between the two germline ends. The germline V gene has CDR1 SGHDT and CDR2 YYEEEE. The CDR3 DNA is TGTGCCAGCAGCTTGTCCGGATGGGGGGACCAGCCCCAGCATTTT. This codes for CASSLSGWGDQPQHF.

V is TRBV13 and J is TRBJ1-1, with 7 bases aligning to TRBD1. Germline CDR1 and CDR2: PRHDT and FYEKMQ (reference sequence). V shed 5 bases and J 0 bases; nucleotides not matched to a gene: 3. The CDR3 extends over 14 amino acids. The DNA of the CDR3 is TGTGCCAGCAGCGATGACAGGGTGAACACTGAAGCTTTCTTT. As protein: CASSDDRVNTEAFF.

In its sample, this clone was seen once. This chain links TRBV27 with TRBJ2-7, with 8 bases fitting TRBD1. Trimming removed 4 bases from V and 5 bases from J; junction bases left unmatched: 13. CDR1 and CDR2 (germline): MNHEY, SMNVEV (reference sequence). This CDR3 is built from 16 residues. CDR3 protein: CASSSYPAGGLDEQYF. The CDR3 bases are TGTGCCAGCAGTTCTTATCCGGCAGGGGGCTTGGACGAGCAGTACTTC.

V gene TRBV10-2 combines with J gene TRBJ1-1, with TRBD1 matching 10 bases. The CDR3 runs to 19 residues. V dropped 0 bases and J dropped 0; count of bases not matched to a gene: 10. The germline V gene has CDR1 WSHSY and CDR2 SAAADI. CDR3 sequence: CASSESTGGLLGLNTEAFF. For the CDR3, the DNA is TGCGCCAGCAGTGAGTCGACAGGGGGCCTCCTGGGGCTGAACACTGAAGCTTTCTTT.

The chain recombines TRBV7-9 with TRBJ2-7; 8 positions agree with TRBD2. V trimming: 2 bases; J trimming: 7 bases; junction bases outside the gene matches: 13. The CDR3 extends over 16 amino acids. CDR1 and CDR2 (germline): SEHNR, FQNEAQ (reference sequence). The chain's CDR3 is CASSLRAGGAFGEQYF. CDR3 nucleotide sequence: TGTGCCAGCAGCTTAAGGGCCGGGGGGGCCTTTGGGGAGCAGTACTTC.

The V and J genes are TRBV5-4 and TRBJ1-6, with unresolved D. CDR3 length equals 14 residues. Trimming stripped 2 bases from V and 7 bases from J, with 10 bases between. Germline CDR1 is SGHNT and CDR2 is YYREEE (reference sequence). This CDR3 is CASSFPLGNSPLHF. DNA of the CDR3: TGTGCCAGCAGCTTTCCACTGGGGAATTCACCCCTCCACTTT.

V and J are TRBV15 and TRBJ2-1; a possible D gene is TRBD2 (6 bases). This CDR3 has 16 amino acids. Germline V gene lookup returns CDR1 LNHNV and CDR2 YYDKDF (reference sequence). V lost 3 bases, J lost 0 bases, and 12 bases lay in between. CDR3 protein: CATSRGGSFSYNEQFF. CDR3 nucleotide sequence: TGTGCCACCAGCAGGGGGGGATCCTTCTCCTACAATGAGCAGTTCTTC.

The J gene is TRBJ2-7, the V gene TRBV5-1, with D possibly TRBD2 on 5 matching bases. From germline, CDR1 is SGHRS and CDR2 YFSETQ. The CDR3 length is 12 residues. Trimming cost V 7 bases and J 5 bases, with 13 bases left between them. CDR3 in amino acids: CASFEAGDEQYF. The CDR3 coding sequence is TGCGCCAGCTTCGAGGCCGGGGACGAGCAGTACTTC.

This clone was counted a single time. The chain joins TRBV12-2 to TRBJ2-7. TRBV12-2 is reported as a pseudogene. This CDR3 region has 15 residues. The CDR3 DNA reads TGTGCAAGTCGCTCCTGCTGGACCCAAGCCTACGAGCAGTACTTC. Its translation is CASRSCWTQAYEQYF.

V is TRBV29-1 and J is TRBJ2-7; D is uncertain. The CDR3 runs 13 residues. CDR1 and CDR2 from the germline V gene are SQVTM and ANQGSEA. V was pared by 7 bases and J by 6 bases, with 19 bases between. CDR3 bases: TGCAGCGGCCTACACGGGTTTCTAGGCGAGCAGTACTTC. Translating gives CSGLHGFLGEQYF.

The chain joins TRBV13 to TRBJ1-2; TRBD1 is a possible D gene (6 bases). Trimming cost V 4 bases and J 0 bases, with 21 bases left between them. In germline, CDR1 is PRHDT, CDR2 FYEKMQ (reference sequence). The CDR3 consists of 18 residues. DNA for the CDR3: TGTGCCAGCAGCTCCCAGCGGGACACGAACTTAGCTAACTATGGCTACACCTTC. Translated: CASSSQRDTNLANYGYTF.

This clone came up once. The chain is built from TRBV30 and TRBJ1-3, with D hard to call. The germline V gene encodes CDR1 GTSNPN and CDR2 SVGIG (reference sequence). The CDR3 loop spans 12 amino acids. Trimming took off 2 bases at V and 1 base at J, with 3 bases between the two ends. For the CDR3, the DNA is TGTGCCTGGAGTCATTCTGGAAACACCATATATTTT. Translating it yields CAWSHSGNTIYF.

This clone was observed a single time. This sequence joins TRBV25-1 and TRBJ1-1; TRBD1 agrees at 8 bases. The junction had 0 bases not matched to a gene; V was cut back by 2 bases and J by 10 bases. The CDR3 runs to 11 residues. Germline V gives CDR1 MGHDK, CDR2 SYGVNS. The CDR3 nucleotides are TGTGCCAGCAGTGAAACAGGGGGAGCTTTCTTT. Translated, it gives CASSETGGAFF. Supplemented by reference TRBV25-1 and TRBJ1-1, the full variable domain reads EADIYQTPRYLVIGTGKKITLECSQTMGHDKMYWYQQDPGMELHLIHYSYGVNSTEKGDLSSESTVSRIRTEHFPLTLESARPSHTSQYLCASSETGGAFFGQGTRLTVV.

This clone was seen only a few times. V usage is TRBV2 and J usage is TRBJ2-7; 7 bases align to TRBD1. This CDR3 has 15 residues. Trimming cost V 6 bases and J 0 bases; bases outside gene matches: 8. CDR1 and CDR2 (germline): SNHLY, FYNNEI. CDR3 nucleotides: TGTGCCAGCAGGAGGAGAGGACAGGACTCCTACGAGCAGTACTTC. It specifies CASRRRGQDSYEQYF. The full variable domain, in which reference TRBV2 and TRBJ2-7 provide the parts outside the CDR3, is EPEVTQTPSHQVTQMGQEVILRCVPISNHLYFYWYRQILGQKVEFLVSFYNNEISEKSEIFDDQFSVERPDGSNFTLKIRSTKLEDSAMYFCASRRRGQDSYEQYFGPGTRLTVT.

Only a few counts were recorded for this clone. This chain joins TRBV10-3 and TRBJ2-7; no clear D gene. CDR3 length: 12 residues. Germline-derived CDR1 and CDR2 are ENHRY and SYGVKD. The V end lost 4 bases, the J end lost 2 bases, and 6 bases lay between the germline ends. The CDR3 sequence is CAISGTTYEQYF. The CDR3 DNA reads as TGTGCCATCAGTGGCACCACCTACGAGCAGTACTTC.